The 19 T cell receptor beta chains reported below all come from one sample, sequenced in a study of lymphopenia after photon versus proton radiotherapy (dated by TCRdb to between 2018 and 2021). The library was generated by the immunoSEQ multiplex PCR assay. The source is immuneACCESS, and TCRdb retained only in-frame sequences with V and J called. Part of the clones is not carried over; for the studies checked, unresolved V genes explain less than half of this, and the remainder is unexplained. The sample table lists 83,000 or so clones, about four fifths of them with a count of one. Clones ranked in the top ten supply about 1.3% of the sample. The specimen was peripheral blood, collected from a patient treated with proton-based radiotherapy. All receptors derive from a man aged 60 to 69 with pancreatic cancer.

The V and J genes are TRBV6-6 and TRBJ2-3; D not resolved. CDR3 length: 14 amino acids. V was shortened by 6 bases and J by 4 bases, with 14 bases between the two germline ends. Germline-derived CDR1 and CDR2 are MNHNY and SVGAGI (reference sequence). The CDR3 loop reads CASSPGPYSDTQYF. CDR3 in DNA: TGTGCCAGCAGCCCTGGGCCATACTCAGATACGCAGTATTTT.

Written as DNA, the CDR3 is TGTGCCAGCAGCCCCCCAGTAGCGGGAGGGCGGGGCAAAAACATTCAGTACTTC. It encodes CASSPPVAGGRGKNIQYF. This rearrangement joins TRBV7-2 to TRBJ2-4; the match to TRBD2 covers 11 bases. V was clipped by 5 bases and J by 3 bases; unmatched bases: 12. Germline CDR1 is SGHTA and CDR2 is FQGNSA. This CDR3 has 18 amino acids.

The chain employs TRBV27 and TRBJ2-7; weak D call: TRBD2 (6 bases). The length of the CDR3 is 13 residues. Trimming removed 9 bases from V and 0 bases from J, with 12 bases in between. CDR1 is MNHEY, CDR2 SMNVEV, per germline (reference sequence). DNA of the CDR3: TGTGCCAGACGGGGGAGGAGCTCCTACGAGCAGTACTTC. It translates to CARRGRSSYEQYF.

This clone showed up just once. The genes are TRBV19 and TRBJ1-5; 10 bases are a match to TRBD1. Germline assignment: CDR1 LNHDA and CDR2 SQIVND (reference sequence). Trimming cost V 7 bases and J 6 bases; bases outside gene matches: 6. The CDR3 extends over 14 amino acids. The CDR3 here is CASKGGQGTQPQHF. The CDR3 DNA is TGTGCCAGTAAGGGGGGACAGGGGACTCAGCCCCAGCATTTT.

This chain links TRBV5-4 with TRBJ2-1, with a tentative D call TRBD2 (6 bases). The CDR3 is 16 residues long. V was trimmed by 0 bases and J by 1 base, leaving 11 bases between them. Germline assignment: CDR1 SGHNT and CDR2 YYREEE (reference sequence). In DNA, the CDR3 is TGTGCCAGCAGCTTGGCGGGCGGGACGTCCTACAATGAGCAGTTCTTC. This encodes CASSLAGGTSYNEQFF.

The chain joins TRBV6-5 to TRBJ2-5; 7 nucleotides agree with TRBD2. The J call may be faulty, since TRBJ2-7 better matches the DNA end. CDR1 is MNHEY, CDR2 SVGAGI, per germline. The CDR3 is made up of 13 amino acids. CDR3 DNA: TGTGCCAGCAGTTACGGGGGGGTCGGCGAGCAGTACTTC. This gives the protein CASSYGGVGEQYF.

The rearrangement uses TRBV28 and TRBJ2-7; no clear D gene. Germline V gene lookup returns CDR1 MDHEN and CDR2 SYDVKM. Trimming cost V 5 bases and J 4 bases, with 12 bases left between them. The CDR3 sequence is 13 residues long. For the CDR3, the DNA is TGTGCCAGCAGTCCCCTGTCAGCGTACGAGCAGTACTTC. This encodes CASSPLSAYEQYF.

CDR3 loop: CASSFAPGLANTGELFF. CDR3 in DNA: TGTGCCAGCAGCTTCGCTCCGGGACTAGCGAACACCGGGGAGCTGTTTTTT. The chain couples TRBV11-2 to TRBJ2-2, with 8 positions matching TRBD2. CDR3 length equals 17 residues. CDR1 is SGHAT and CDR2 is FQNNGV in the germline V gene. V was pared by 3 bases and J by 0 bases, with 6 bases of the junction left unmatched. The full variable domain, with the rest looked up from reference TRBV11-2 and TRBJ2-2, is EAGVAQSPRYKIIEKRQSVAFWCNPISGHATLYWYQQILGQGPKLLIQFQNNGVVDDSQLPKDRFSAERLKGVDSTLKIQPAKLEDSAVYLCASSFAPGLANTGELFFGEGSRLTVL.

CDR3 DNA: TGCGCCAGCAGCCATGACACCGGGAGCAGGTGGGCCAACGTCCTGACTTTC. Translating gives CASSHDTGSRWANVLTF. This chain links TRBV5-1 with TRBJ2-6; D might be TRBD2 (6 bases). V was shortened by 4 bases and J by 5 bases, with 19 bases between the two germline ends. The CDR3 contains 17 residues. Per the germline V gene, CDR1 is SGHRS and CDR2 is YFSETQ.

Points on this clone: At one end, the junction sequence differs from germline, possibly due to a read error. The V gene is TRBV7-7, the J gene TRBJ2-6, with D possibly being TRBD1 (6 bases). The CDR3 has 16 residues. Germline V gene data show CDR1 as SSHAT and CDR2 as FNYEAQ (reference sequence). The CDR3 sequence: CASSSLTGTGANVLTF. The CDR3 bases are TGTGCTAGCAGCTCCTTAACAGGGACTGGGGCCAACGTCCTGACTTTC.

The CDR3 coding sequence is TGTGCCAGCTCACTAACCGGGTCCTACGAGCAGTACTTC. Its translation: CASSLTGSYEQYF. J is TRBJ2-7 and V is TRBV18, with D hard to call. Per germline, CDR1 KGHSH and CDR2 LQKENI. The CDR3 runs to 13 residues. The germline V and J ends were trimmed by 4 bases and 1 base, with 8 bases remaining between them.

V is TRBV5-1 and J is TRBJ2-4, with D perhaps TRBD2 (6 bases). Trimming shortened V by 4 bases and J by 5 bases, and 16 bases separated the two germline ends. This CDR3 contains 15 residues. The germline CDR1 and CDR2 sequences are SGHRS and YFSETQ. In DNA form, the CDR3 reads TGCGCCAGCAGCCCAACGGGGACTTCCGAAAACATTCAGTACTTC. It translates to CASSPTGTSENIQYF.

The CDR3 DNA is TGTGCCACCAGAGACAGGGGGACCTACGAGCAGTACTTC. It codes for CATRDRGTYEQYF. V is TRBV28 and J is TRBJ2-7; the match to TRBD1 covers 9 bases. The CDR3 contains 13 residues. Germline V lookup: CDR1 MDHEN, CDR2 SYDVKM. V trimming: 10 bases; J trimming: 2 bases; junction bases outside the gene matches: 6.

The V call is TRBV30, the J call TRBJ1-2, with TRBD1 identical over 7 bases. The CDR3 contains 14 residues. Germline trimming cut 2 bases from V and 0 bases from J; bases unmatched to any gene: 3. CDR1 is GTSNPN, CDR2 SVGIG, per germline (reference sequence). CDR3 DNA sequence: TGTGCCTGGAGTCCCGGGACAGCTAACTATGGCTACACCTTC. Its protein is CAWSPGTANYGYTF.

V usage is TRBV28 and J usage is TRBJ1-1; a possible D gene is TRBD1 (6 bases). Germline assignment: CDR1 MDHEN and CDR2 SYDVKM. V was clipped by 5 bases and J by 6 bases, with 22 bases between them. CDR3 length: 16 residues. The CDR3 protein is CASSLTGRGSPAEAFF. CDR3 DNA sequence: TGTGCCAGCAGTCTCACTGGCAGGGGCTCTCCCGCTGAAGCTTTCTTT.

The chain has TRBV9 and TRBJ2-1; 13 bases align to TRBD2. Germline CDR1 SGDLS, CDR2 YYNGEE. The J segment lost 4 bases and the V segment lost 4 bases, leaving 2 bases of the junction unmatched. The CDR3 is 15 amino acids. The DNA for the CDR3 is TGTGCCAGCAGCCGACTAGCGGGAGGTTACAATGAGCAGTTCTTC. As protein: CASSRLAGGYNEQFF.

V gene TRBV2 combines with J gene TRBJ2-5; a weak D match, TRBD1 (6 bases). V lost 6 bases, J lost 1 base, and 15 bases lay in between. The CDR3 runs to 15 residues. CDR1 is SNHLY, CDR2 FYNNEI, per germline. The CDR3 coding sequence is TGTGCCAGCAGGGGCTGGGGGCGCGTCCAAGAGACCCAGTACTTC. Its translation: CASRGWGRVQETQYF.

The J gene is TRBJ1-4, the V gene TRBV28; 8 bases match TRBD1. V trimming: 10 bases; J trimming: 7 bases; junction bases outside the gene matches: 14. Germline loops: CDR1 MDHEN, CDR2 SYDVKM. CDR3 length: 15 amino acids. The CDR3 region has the DNA TGTGCCATTAAAGATAGGGGGACAGGTGGTGAAAAACTGTTTTTT. Protein: CAIKDRGTGGEKLFF.

V usage is TRBV6-1 and J usage is TRBJ2-7; TRBD2 aligns across 9 bases. The CDR3 runs to 15 residues. The germline gives CDR1 MNHNS, CDR2 SASEGT. Trimming at V came to 6 bases and at J to 0 bases, leaving 6 bases not matched to a gene. DNA of the CDR3: TGTGCCAGCAGGTACCTAGCGGGGTACTCCTACGAGCAGTACTTC. The encoded protein is CASRYLAGYSYEQYF.